This T cell receptor beta chain is drawn from a study of early T cells in non-severe SARS-CoV-2 infection. Across the whole study: Sequencing of bulk RNA from unsorted whole blood was done, without chain pairing.

TCRdb passed the 5' RACE reads through MiXCR, listing each CDR3 protein once. The data contain over 30,000 distinct CDR3 sequences, over 6% of them singletons. Findings and limits, study-wide: Clonotype matching in VDJdb favored anti-spike CD8 responses and did not capture private and CD4 specificities.

A remark on this clonotype: The antigen is undetermined.

This CDR3 is built from 11 residues. The V end was cut by 3 bases, the J end by 5 bases, with 4 bases between. The chain joins TRBV12-3 or TRBV12-4 to TRBJ2-5; no definite D call. The clonotype originates from an adult who was a healthcare worker with PCR-confirmed SARS-CoV-2 infection or an uninfected control (not recorded which). Sequencing was performed on whole blood, taken at baseline. CDR3 DNA sequence: TGTGCCAGCAGTTTTACCGAGACCCAGTACTTC. Translated, it gives CASSFTETQYF.